This TCR beta chain is from a study of beta chain features in type 1 diabetes. The sequenced template was cDNA made from the entire isolated RNA. The assay was immunoSEQ multiplex PCR, and TCRdb's table has in-frame clones only and misses some. The sample carries around 450,000 clones, roughly an eighth recorded once. This CDR3 region has 14 residues. Germline V gene sequence: CDR1 KGHSH, CDR2 LQKENI. V gave up 5 bases and J gave up 5 bases; unmatched junction bases: 6. In its sample, this clone was seen a few times. As yet, its antigen is unknown. General study results and limits: Significant though moderate, a shortening of TCRB CDR3s appeared in all four CD4+ subsets of Type 1 diabetes patients.

Sequencing was done on a sample of naive CD4+ T cells from blood. V usage is TRBV18 and J usage is TRBJ2-3, with TRBD2 matching 8 bases. This clonotype was sampled from a young woman in good health. The CDR3 sequence: CASSGAGAKDTQYF. In nucleotides, the CDR3 is TGTGCCAGCTCAGGAGCGGGAGCAAAAGATACGCAGTATTTT.